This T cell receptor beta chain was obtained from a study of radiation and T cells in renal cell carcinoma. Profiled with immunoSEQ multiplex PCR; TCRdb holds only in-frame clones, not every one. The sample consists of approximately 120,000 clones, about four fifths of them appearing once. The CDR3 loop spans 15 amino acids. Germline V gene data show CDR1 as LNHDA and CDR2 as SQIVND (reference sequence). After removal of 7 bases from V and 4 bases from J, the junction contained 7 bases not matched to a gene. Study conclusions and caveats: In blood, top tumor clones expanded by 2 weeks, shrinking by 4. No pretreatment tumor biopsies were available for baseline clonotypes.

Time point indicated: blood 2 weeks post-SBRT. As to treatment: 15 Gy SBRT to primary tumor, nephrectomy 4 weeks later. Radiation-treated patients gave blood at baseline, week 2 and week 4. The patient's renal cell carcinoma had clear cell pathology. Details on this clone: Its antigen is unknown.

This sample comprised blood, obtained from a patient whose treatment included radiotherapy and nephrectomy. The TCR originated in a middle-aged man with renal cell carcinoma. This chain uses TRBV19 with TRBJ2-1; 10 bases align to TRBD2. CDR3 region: CASNTGLADYNEQFF. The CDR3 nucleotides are TGTGCCAGTAATACAGGACTAGCGGATTACAATGAGCAGTTCTTC. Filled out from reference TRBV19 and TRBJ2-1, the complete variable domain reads DGGITQSPKYLFRKEGQNVTLSCEQNLNHDAMYWYRQDPGQGLRLIYYSQIVNDFQKGDIAEGYSVSREKKESFPLTVTSAQKNPTAFYLCASNTGLADYNEQFFGPGTRLTVL.